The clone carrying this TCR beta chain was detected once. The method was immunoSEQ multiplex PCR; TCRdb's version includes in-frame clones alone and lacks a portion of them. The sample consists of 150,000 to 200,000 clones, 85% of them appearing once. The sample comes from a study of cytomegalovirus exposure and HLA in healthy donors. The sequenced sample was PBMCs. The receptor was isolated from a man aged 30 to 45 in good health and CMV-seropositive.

The CDR3 DNA reads TGTGCCTGGAGTGTATCGGCCGGGGAGCTGTTTTTT. Its protein is CAWSVSAGELFF. The chain links TRBV30 to TRBJ2-2; D is unresolved. Between the trimmed V and J ends, which lost 0 bases and 6 bases, there was a span of 5 bases. The CDR3 loop spans 12 amino acids. Germline-derived CDR1 and CDR2 are GTSNPN and SVGIG (reference sequence).